These 32 T cell receptor beta chains came from one sample sequenced in a study of T cell clonality in common variable immunodeficiency. Data came from immunoSEQ multiplex PCR; TCRdb stores just in-frame clones and leaves some out. This repertoire lists roughly 30,000 clones without singletons; roughly 4% sits in the top ten. The specimen was peripheral blood mononuclear cells. All receptors derive from a person aged 18-70 years in good health.

Regarding this clone: The missing CDR3 end, 3 residues past where the read stops, is filled in from the germline J gene. The J gene is TRBJ2-2, the V gene TRBV30; tentatively, D is TRBD1 or TRBD2 (5 bases each). CDR1 and CDR2 from the germline V gene are GTSNPN and SVGIG (reference sequence). The CDR3 is made up of 12 amino acids. The part of the CDR3 DNA that was read is TGTGCCTTCCAGGGAGAGGGTGAAAAG. Amino acid sequence: CAFQGEGEK. The entire CDR3 sequence reads CAFQGEGEKLFF.

This clone was seen at least ten times. The read falls 3 residues short of the CDR3 end, and the missing part is taken from the germline J gene. This sequence joins TRBV14 and TRBJ2-2, with D hard to call. The V and J ends lost 1 base and 0 bases respectively, with 6 bases between them. The CDR3 extends over 15 amino acids. Germline lookup yields CDR1 SGHDN and CDR2 FVKESK. CDR3 protein: CASSQVSSNTGELFF. CDR3 DNA (partial): TGTGCCAGCAGCCAAGTTTCTTCGAACACCGGGGAG.

This clone was detected many times. The CDR3 goes on 3 residues after the read ends, and that part is filled in from the germline J gene. V and J are TRBV18 and TRBJ2-2; 9 bases are a match to TRBD2. V lost 4 bases and J lost 4; bases outside the gene matches: 10. Germline loops: CDR1 KGHSH, CDR2 LQKENI. The CDR3 has 17 amino acids. CDR3 amino acids: CASSLGLAGFRTGELFF. Partial CDR3 DNA: TGTGCCAGCTCACTGGGGCTAGCGGGATTTCGCACCGGGGAG.

Turning to this clone: The DNA ends 3 residues before the CDR3 does, and the rest of the CDR3 is filled in from the germline J gene. The rearrangement uses TRBV19 and TRBJ1-1; 7 bases are shared with TRBD1. V lost 4 bases and J lost 4; bases outside the gene matches: 3. This CDR3 comprises 13 residues. CDR1 and CDR2 from the germline V gene are LNHDA and SQIVND (reference sequence). The DNA read from the CDR3 is TGTGCCAGTAGTACCCACAGGGGCACTGAA. It encodes CASSTHRGTE. From start to end, the CDR3 is CASSTHRGTEAFF. Full variable domain (outside the CDR3, taken from reference TRBV19 and TRBJ1-1): DGGITQSPKYLFRKEGQNVTLSCEQNLNHDAMYWYRQDPGQGLRLIYYSQIVNDFQKGDIAEGYSVSREKKESFPLTVTSAQKNPTAFYLCASSTHRGTEAFFGQGTRLTVV.

With respect to this clone: The CDR3 extends 3 residues past the end of the read, so its final part is completed from the germline J gene. This chain uses TRBV11-3 with TRBJ1-3; D ambiguous. This CDR3 has 11 amino acids. CDR1 is SGHNT, CDR2 YENEEA, per germline. Trimming shortened V by 4 bases and J by 7 bases, and 5 bases separated the two germline ends. CDR3 region: CASSYGNTIYF. Incomplete CDR3 DNA: TGTGCCAGCAGCTACGGGAACACC.

This clone was seen a handful of times. From the germline J gene comes the end of the CDR3, since the read stops 3 residues before it. The rearrangement links TRBV7-9 to TRBJ2-1, with D possibly matching TRBD1 (6 bases). CDR3 length: 15 residues. Germline V gene lookup returns CDR1 SEHNR and CDR2 FQNEAQ (reference sequence). V lost 2 bases to trimming and J lost 9 bases, with 17 bases between them. The sequenced part of the CDR3 DNA is TGTGCCAGCAGCTTAAGGGAAGGCAGGGGCGGTGAG. It codes for CASSLREGRGGE. The entire CDR3 protein reads CASSLREGRGGEQFF.

Ten or more counts support this clone. The CDR3 extends 3 residues past the end of the read, so its final part is completed from the germline J gene. This chain links TRBV2 with TRBJ1-5; tentative D call: TRBD1 (5 bases). CDR1 is SNHLY, CDR2 FYNNEI, per germline. Trimming cost V 8 bases and J 1 base, with 12 bases left between them. The length of the CDR3 is 14 residues. The CDR3 bases that were read are TGTGCCAGCGGGTCGGGGGGGAGCAATCAGCCC. Protein product: CASGSGGSNQP. The whole CDR3 sequence is CASGSGGSNQPQHF.

This clone showed up many times. Read sequence stops 3 residues before the CDR3 end, and the germline J gene provides the missing end. The chain recombines TRBV2 with TRBJ1-2; TRBD1 might be the D (5 bases). Germline CDR1 reads SNHLY; CDR2 reads FYNNEI. The CDR3 totals 15 residues. CDR3 DNA, as far as it was read: TGTGCCAGCCCGCCCGCCGGGGGTTTAGGTAGGGGC. This encodes CASPPAGGLGRG. The CDR3 reads in full as CASPPAGGLGRGYTF.

A word on this clone: The read terminates 3 residues before the CDR3 end, so the remaining end is supplied by the germline J gene. The chain joins TRBV7-9 to TRBJ1-1; D possibly corresponds to TRBD1 (5 bases). Germline V gene lookup returns CDR1 SEHNR and CDR2 FQNEAQ (reference sequence). This CDR3 contains 15 residues. The CDR3 sequence: CASPPGLAGQDTAFF. The DNA read from the CDR3 is TGTGCCAGCCCCCCGGGACTAGCGGGCCAGGATACG.

This clone has at least ten counts. The sequence runs out 3 residues before the end of the CDR3; the remainder is reconstructed from the germline J gene. The chain links TRBV12-3 or TRBV12-4 to TRBJ2-3; TRBD2 matches 13 bases. The V and J ends lost 4 bases and 2 bases, in that order; junction bases with no gene match: 9. The CDR3 totals 18 residues. This CDR3 reads CASSSSLGLAGDTDTQYF. The CDR3 bases that were read are TGTGCCAGCAGTTCCTCCCTCGGACTAGCGGGAGACACAGATACG.

This clone was found many times. From the germline J gene comes the end of the CDR3, since the read stops 3 residues before it. The rearrangement links TRBV19 to TRBJ2-2, with TRBD2 matching over 10 bases. J gave up 1 base and V 8 bases, and 4 bases lay outside the gene matches. The germline CDR1 and CDR2 sequences are LNHDA and SQIVND (reference sequence). There are 15 residues in the CDR3. This CDR3 reads CASYPSGGNTGELFF. Incomplete CDR3 DNA: TGTGCCAGTTACCCTAGCGGGGGGAACACCGGGGAG.

Many counts were recorded for this clone. The read ends 3 residues early relative to the CDR3; the germline J gene fills the gap. J is TRBJ2-5 and V is TRBV20-1; D gene unclear. Germline V gene lookup returns CDR1 DFQATT and CDR2 SNEGSKA (reference sequence). Trimming removed 5 bases from V and 2 bases from J, with 18 bases in between. The CDR3 consists of 15 residues. Incomplete CDR3 DNA: TGCAGTGCTGAAAGCTCACTGCGTGTTCAAGAGACC. It encodes CSAESSLRVQET. The whole CDR3 reads CSAESSLRVQETQYF.

This clone was counted at least ten times. With the read ending 3 residues before the CDR3 end, the germline J gene is used to fill in that end. The chain recombines TRBV28 with TRBJ1-4; D not certain. From germline, CDR1 is MDHEN and CDR2 SYDVKM. The ends were cut back, 7 bases at V and 4 bases at J, with 7 bases in the middle. The CDR3 contains 12 residues. CDR3 DNA (partial): TGTGCCAGCACGGGTGGTAATGAAAAA. This codes for CASTGGNEK. The full CDR3 is CASTGGNEKLFF.

This clone was detected many times. The sequenced fragment ends 3 residues before the CDR3 boundary, so the rest is inferred from the germline J gene. The rearrangement joins TRBV5-1 to TRBJ1-1, with D possibly matching TRBD1 (5 bases). This CDR3 has 16 residues. The germline V gene has CDR1 SGHRS and CDR2 YFSETQ. V shed 1 base and J shed 1 base, with 14 bases lying between them. CDR3 DNA (partial): TGCGCCAGCAGCTTGTGGGGGGTGACGGGGAACACTGAA. This gives the protein CASSLWGVTGNTE. Given in full, the CDR3 is CASSLWGVTGNTEAFF.

This clone was found many times. The part of the CDR3 DNA that was read is TGTGCCAGTAGTACCCAAAACGGGGAG. This translates into CASSTQNGE. The complete CDR3 protein is CASSTQNGELFF. The chain has TRBV19 and TRBJ2-2; D unresolved. The CDR3 end falls 3 residues outside the read, so it is completed with the germline J gene. The CDR3 has 12 residues. CDR1 is LNHDA and CDR2 is SQIVND in the germline V gene (reference sequence). V dropped 4 bases and J dropped 7 bases, with 7 bases sitting between them.

About this clone: From the germline J gene comes the end of the CDR3, since the read stops 3 residues before it. V is TRBV7-9 and J is TRBJ2-3; D is ambiguous. With 7 bases removed from V and 1 base from J, the gap between germline ends came to 12 bases. CDR3 length equals 14 residues. Germline-derived CDR1 and CDR2 are SEHNR and FQNEAQ (reference sequence). The CDR3 sequence is CASTLSAGTDTQYF. Incomplete CDR3 DNA: TGTGCCAGCACCCTAAGCGCTGGCACAGATACG.

This clone has at least ten counts. Read data end 3 residues before the CDR3 end; the end is taken from the germline J gene. J is TRBJ2-7 and V is TRBV2, with 8 bases identical to TRBD2. Germline V gives CDR1 SNHLY, CDR2 FYNNEI. The CDR3 runs 15 residues. V lost 8 bases, J lost 0 bases, and 9 bases stayed unmatched. Incomplete CDR3 DNA: TGTGCCAGCGGGGAAACCGGGACTAGCTCCTACGAG. The encoded protein is CASGETGTSSYE. In full, the CDR3 reads CASGETGTSSYEQYF.

This clone came up many times. The read terminates 3 residues before the CDR3 end, so the remaining end is supplied by the germline J gene. The chain employs TRBV2 and TRBJ1-1, with a weak D call TRBD1 (5 bases). This CDR3 spans 14 amino acids. With 3 bases removed from V and 4 bases from J, the gap between germline ends came to 12 bases. Germline assignment: CDR1 SNHLY and CDR2 FYNNEI. CDR3 DNA (partial): TGTGCCAGCAGTGATCAGGGTTTGGGCACTGAA. This encodes CASSDQGLGTE. The entire CDR3 protein is CASSDQGLGTEAFF.

This clone was recorded at least ten times. With the read ending 3 residues before the CDR3 end, the germline J gene is used to fill in that end. Other DNA sequences within the sample encode an identical CDR3. The gene calls are TRBV5-5 and TRBJ1-2; 8 bases map to TRBD1. The CDR3 is 13 residues long. Germline lookup yields CDR1 SGHKS and CDR2 YYEKEE (reference sequence). The part of the CDR3 DNA that was read is TGTGCCAGCAGCGGCCCGGGACAGGAACCC. It codes for CASSGPGQEP. The whole CDR3 protein is CASSGPGQEPYTF. The full variable domain, in which reference TRBV5-5 and TRBJ1-2 provide the parts outside the CDR3, is DAGVTQSPTHLIKTRGQQVTLRCSPISGHKSVSWYQQVLGQGPQFIFQYYEKEERGRGNFPDRFSARQFPNYSSELNVNALLLGDSALYLCASSGPGQEPYTFGSGTRLTVV.

This clone appeared many times. The CDR3 goes on 3 residues after the read ends, and that part is filled in from the germline J gene. V is TRBV7-8 and J is TRBJ1-5; D gene uncertain. Trimming cost V 1 base and J 5 bases, with 6 bases left between them. CDR1 is SGHVS, CDR2 FQNEAQ, per germline. The CDR3 covers 13 residues. The CDR3 loop is CASSLGTDQPQHF. The CDR3 DNA, read in part, is TGTGCCAGCAGCTTAGGGACTGATCAGCCC. Full variable domain (outside the CDR3, taken from reference TRBV7-8 and TRBJ1-5): GAGVSQSPRYKVAKRGQDVALRCDPISGHVSLFWYQQALGQGPEFLTYFQNEAQLDKSGLPSDRFFAERPEGSVSTLKIQRTQQEDSAVYLCASSLGTDQPQHFGDGTRLSIL.

The table lists this clone with many counts. The CDR3 end is not reached by the read, which stops 3 residues before it; the germline J gene fills it in. This chain joins TRBV11-2 and TRBJ2-3; D is ambiguous. The V end was cut by 5 bases, the J end by 1 base, with 13 bases between. Germline loops: CDR1 SGHAT, CDR2 FQNNGV. The CDR3 runs 15 residues. The CDR3 sequence is CASSQPSVGTDTQYF. The DNA read from the CDR3 is TGTGCCAGCAGCCAACCATCAGTCGGCACAGATACG.

This clone was seen a few times. The read gets to within 3 residues of the CDR3 end, and the germline J gene fills in the rest. The J gene is TRBJ1-2, the V gene TRBV6-1; D unclear. The length of the CDR3 is 14 residues. Germline V gene lookup returns CDR1 MNHNS and CDR2 SASEGT. CDR3 loop: CASSVAPSPYDYTF. CDR3 bases read: TGTGCCAGCAGTGTAGCGCCTAGTCCCTACGAC.

About this clone: The observed sequence ends 3 residues before the CDR3 terminus, with the missing tail filled in from the germline J gene. This chain connects TRBV2 to TRBJ2-3, with D perhaps being TRBD1 or TRBD2 (5 bases each). Per germline, CDR1 SNHLY and CDR2 FYNNEI. The CDR3 contains 15 residues. V shed 4 bases and J shed 4 bases, with 15 bases lying between them. The CDR3 DNA, read in part, is TGTGCCAGCAGTGGGGAGACAGCACTGGCAGATACG. Protein: CASSGETALADT. The complete CDR3 reads CASSGETALADTQYF.

Comments on this clone: The same CDR3 arises from other DNA sequences in this sample as well. The covered CDR3 bases are TGCAGTGCTAGAGATGCAGCAGGAACCGACTACGAG. It specifies CSARDAAGTDYE. From start to end, the CDR3 is CSARDAAGTDYEQYF. This chain connects TRBV20-1 to TRBJ2-7; no clear D. The CDR3 end falls 3 residues outside the read, so it is completed with the germline J gene. The CDR3 consists of 15 residues. With 0 bases removed from V and 3 bases from J, the gap between germline ends came to 15 bases. In germline, CDR1 is DFQATT, CDR2 SNEGSKA (reference sequence).

This clone has ten or more counts. The read finishes 3 residues shy of the CDR3 end, and the germline J gene is used to complete it. This chain uses TRBV6-1 with TRBJ2-6; tentatively, D is TRBD1 (5 bases). Trimming took off 4 bases at V and 0 bases at J, with 10 bases between the two ends. This CDR3 comprises 16 residues. CDR1 and CDR2 (germline): MNHNS, SASEGT. CDR3 bases read: TGTGCCAGCAGTGTGTCAGGGTACTCTGGGGCCAACGTC. Residues: CASSVSGYSGANV. The whole CDR3 region reads CASSVSGYSGANVLTF.

This clone was detected many times. With the read ending 3 residues before the CDR3 end, the germline J gene is used to fill in that end. The chain employs TRBV5-1 and TRBJ1-4; D unclear. The CDR3 consists of 13 residues. Germline V lookup: CDR1 SGHRS, CDR2 YFSETQ. V was pared by 6 bases and J by 8 bases, with 14 bases between. CDR3 protein: CASTPTLQEKLFF. Partial CDR3 DNA: TGCGCCAGCACCCCTACCCTACAGGAAAAA. The full variable domain, its missing parts supplied by reference TRBV5-1 and TRBJ1-4, is KAGVTQTPRYLIKTRGQQVTLSCSPISGHRSVSWYQQTPGQGLQFLFEYFSETQRNKGNFPGRFSGRQFSNSRSEMNVSTLELGDSALYLCASTPTLQEKLFFGSGTQLSVL.

This clone was recorded many times. Read data end 3 residues before the CDR3 end; the end is taken from the germline J gene. The gene calls are TRBV5-4 and TRBJ2-7; the match to TRBD2 covers 7 bases. V dropped 2 bases and J dropped 2; count of bases not matched to a gene: 7. Looked up from germline, CDR1 is SGHNT and CDR2 is YYREEE (reference sequence). This CDR3 spans 15 amino acids. The DNA read from the CDR3 is TGTGCCAGCAGCTTCGGGGGAGGGCCCCCCTACGAG. It is translated as CASSFGGGPPYE. The entire CDR3 reads CASSFGGGPPYEQYF.

This clone was detected many times. Read coverage stops 3 residues before the CDR3 terminus; the germline J gene supplies the remainder. The genes are TRBV2 and TRBJ2-7; D remains ambiguous. The V gene's germline CDR1 is SNHLY and CDR2 FYNNEI. This CDR3 has 15 amino acids. V was cut by 9 bases and J by 1 base, with 19 bases left in between. CDR3 loop: CASHASGSSSYEQYF. The covered CDR3 bases are TGTGCCAGTCATGCCTCCGGGTCTTCGTCCTACGAG.

This clone was seen repeatedly, ten times or more. Coverage ceases 3 residues before the CDR3 finishes, and the germline J gene fills in the end. The chain couples TRBV5-1 to TRBJ2-3; unclear D gene. The germline V and J ends were trimmed by 3 bases and 1 base, with 6 bases remaining between them. The V gene's germline CDR1 is SGHRS and CDR2 YFSETQ. There are 13 residues in the CDR3. CDR3 DNA (partial): TGCGCCAGCAGCTCCGTTCGCACAGATACG. Encoded protein: CASSSVRTDT. The whole CDR3 sequence reads CASSSVRTDTQYF. Full variable domain (rest looked up from reference TRBV5-1 and TRBJ2-3): KAGVTQTPRYLIKTRGQQVTLSCSPISGHRSVSWYQQTPGQGLQFLFEYFSETQRNKGNFPGRFSGRQFSNSRSEMNVSTLELGDSALYLCASSSVRTDTQYFGPGTRLTVL.

The table lists this clone with many counts. The read ends 3 residues before the CDR3 terminus; that terminus is restored from the germline J gene. The chain has TRBV5-1 and TRBJ1-1; possibly TRBD1 for D (6 bases). Trimming pared 3 bases from V and 1 base from J, leaving 10 bases between. CDR1 and CDR2 (germline): SGHRS, YFSETQ. This CDR3 contains 14 residues. This chain's CDR3 is CASSSRTANTEAFF. Incomplete CDR3 DNA: TGCGCCAGCAGCTCTCGGACAGCGAACACTGAA.

This clone was recorded many times. The read falls 3 residues short of the CDR3 end, and the missing part is taken from the germline J gene. The rearrangement joins TRBV5-6 to TRBJ1-5, with D unresolved. The V and J ends lost 5 bases and 5 bases respectively, with 11 bases between them. This CDR3 is built from 13 residues. Looked up from germline, CDR1 is SGHDT and CDR2 is YYEEEE. The CDR3 sequence: CASSMTPYQPQHF. The covered CDR3 bases are TGTGCCAGCAGTATGACACCTTATCAGCCC.

This clone came up many times. The read stops 3 residues short of the end of the CDR3; the missing end is completed from the germline J gene. V and J are TRBV10-3 and TRBJ2-6, with 9 bases that match TRBD2. J lost 2 bases, V lost 7 bases, and 9 bases had no gene match. Looked up from germline, CDR1 is ENHRY and CDR2 is SYGVKD. This CDR3 is built from 17 residues. The CDR3 bases that were read are TGTGCCATCACCCCGGGACTAGCATTTACTGGGGCCAACGTC. Protein product: CAITPGLAFTGANV. From start to end, the CDR3 is CAITPGLAFTGANVLTF.